The 20 T cell receptor beta chains below all came from one sample that was sequenced in a study of T cell repertoires in aging, cancer and after chemotherapy. TCR beta rearrangements were amplified from peripheral blood genomic DNA. A mixed TRB-A/B primer pool amplified rearranged TRB by multiplex touch-down PCR. Via MiXCR, TCRdb re-called the multiplex PCR reads, giving one row per CDR3 protein. The sample includes several thousand distinct CDR3 sequences, about 38% of them seen just once. The specimen sequenced was blood. The receptors stem from a human donor with a solid tumor.

This clonotype qualifies as medium-sized. The CDR3 nucleotides read TGCAGCGTCCATCTCGGATCTGGGGCCAACGTCCTGACTTTC. This codes for CSVHLGSGANVLTF. The rearrangement joins TRBV29-1 to TRBJ2-6; no reliable D call. This CDR3 has 14 residues. Germline V CDR1 and CDR2: SQVTM, ANQGSEA. The V and J ends lost 6 bases and 1 base respectively, with 10 bases between them.

This clonotype has more than one count but fewer than ten. The chain has TRBV19 and TRBJ2-5; D not resolved. Germline assignment: CDR1 LNHDA and CDR2 SQIVND (reference sequence). The CDR3 is 14 amino acids. V lost 6 bases, J lost 4 bases, and 15 bases lay in between. CDR3 in amino acids: CASRTQGSGETQYF. The CDR3 DNA follows: TGTGCCAGTAGGACCCAAGGCTCGGGAGAGACCCAGTACTTC.

For the CDR3, the DNA is TGCGCCAGCAGCTTCAGACCCTCTGGGGCCAACGTCCTGACTTTC. This translates into CASSFRPSGANVLTF. The chain uses TRBV5-1 and TRBJ2-6; D remains ambiguous. CDR1 SGHRS and CDR2 YFSETQ come from the germline V gene. The CDR3 totals 15 residues. Trimming pared 2 bases from V and 0 bases from J, leaving 6 bases between.

The DNA for the CDR3 is TGTGCCAGCAGTTCAGGGGTGTCCACAGATACGCAGTATTTT. Translation gives CASSSGVSTDTQYF. This chain links TRBV12-3 or TRBV12-4 with TRBJ2-3, with a possible D match to TRBD1 (6 bases). Trimming cost V 4 bases and J 2 bases, with 10 bases left between them. The CDR3 length is 14 residues.

This clonotype was seen more than once but under ten times. The chain carries TRBV11-3 and TRBJ2-1; D possibly corresponds to TRBD2 (6 bases). V lost 4 bases, J lost 10 bases, and 20 bases lay in between. Germline values: CDR1 SGHNT, CDR2 YENEEA. This CDR3 is 15 amino acids long. CDR3 nucleotide sequence: TGTGCCAGCAGCTCTCGTCAGGAGGGAATCAGGGAGCAGTTCTTC. It is translated as CASSSRQEGIREQFF. Filled out from reference TRBV11-3 and TRBJ2-1, the complete variable domain reads EAGVVQSPRYKIIEKKQPVAFWCNPISGHNTLYWYLQNLGQGPELLIRYENEEAVDDSQLPKDRFSAERLKGVDSTLKIQPAELGDSAVYLCASSSRQEGIREQFFGPGTRLTVL.

In its sample, this clonotype was seen a few times. V gene TRBV15 combines with J gene TRBJ2-1; possible D gene TRBD1, 5 bases. The CDR3 has 16 residues. Germline values: CDR1 LNHNV, CDR2 YYDKDF (reference sequence). The V gene lost 3 bases and the J gene lost 2 bases, with 14 bases spanning the gap. This CDR3 is CATSRGLGKTYNEQFF. In DNA, the CDR3 is TGTGCCACCAGCAGGGGGCTGGGGAAAACCTACAATGAGCAGTTCTTC. Complete variable domain (other parts from reference TRBV15 and TRBJ2-1): DAMVIQNPRYQVTQFGKPVTLSCSQTLNHNVMYWYQQKSSQAPKLLFHYYDKDFNNEADTPDNFQSRRPNTSFCFLDIRSPGLGDTAMYLCATSRGLGKTYNEQFFGPGTRLTVL.

The V and J genes are TRBV6-5 and TRBJ2-3; 7 positions match TRBD2. The germline V gene encodes CDR1 MNHEY and CDR2 SVGAGI. This CDR3 has 19 residues. V lost 0 bases to trimming and J lost 0 bases; unmatched junction nucleotides: 12. Here the CDR3 reads CASSYSREFSGLSTDTQYF. The CDR3 DNA reads TGTGCCAGCAGTTACTCGAGGGAGTTTAGCGGGCTCAGCACAGATACGCAGTATTTT.

V usage is TRBV19 and J usage is TRBJ1-2, with 7 bases identical to TRBD1. CDR3 length: 16 residues. Germline V gene lookup returns CDR1 LNHDA and CDR2 SQIVND (reference sequence). V was pared by 5 bases and J by 0 bases, with 9 bases of the junction left unmatched. The CDR3 DNA reads as TGTGCCAGTAGTCTTGGGACAGCCTCTACTAACTATGGCTACACCTTC. Amino acids: CASSLGTASTNYGYTF.

This clonotype was detected only a few times. CDR3 protein: CASSYLTGVYNEQFF. Here the CDR3 DNA reads TGTGCCAGCAGTTACTTAACGGGGGTTTACAATGAGCAGTTCTTC. This rearrangement joins TRBV12-3 or TRBV12-4 to TRBJ2-1; D might be TRBD2 (6 bases). V was trimmed by 4 bases and J by 4 bases, leaving 14 bases between them. The CDR3 consists of 15 residues.

V usage is TRBV11-3 and J usage is TRBJ1-4; D unresolved. Germline-derived CDR1 and CDR2 are SGHNT and YENEEA. The CDR3 has 13 residues. Trimming took 1 base from V and 11 from J, leaving 11 bases between them. This CDR3 reads CASSLAWDGKLFF. The CDR3 coding sequence is TGTGCCAGCAGCTTAGCGTGGGATGGGAAACTGTTTTTT.

The rearrangement links TRBV10-3 to TRBJ1-2; D is uncertain. CDR1 ENHRY and CDR2 SYGVKD come from the germline V gene. The CDR3 spans 13 residues. V was clipped by 3 bases and J by 5 bases, with 10 bases between them. The CDR3 here is CAISETVEYGYTF. The CDR3, as DNA: TGTGCCATCAGTGAAACGGTGGAGTATGGCTACACCTTC.

This clonotype was recorded a few times. The genes are TRBV6-5 and TRBJ1-4; 9 bases are shared with TRBD1. V was clipped by 5 bases and J by 3 bases; unmatched bases: 10. Germline V CDR1 and CDR2: MNHEY, SVGAGI. This CDR3 is built from 17 residues. CDR3 nucleotide sequence: TGTGCCAGCAGTACGGGACAGGGAGGCTTAGCTAATGAAAAACTGTTTTTT. Its translation is CASSTGQGGLANEKLFF.

J is TRBJ2-2 and V is TRBV6-5, with D possibly TRBD2 on 5 matching bases. V lost 7 bases, J lost 1 base, and 10 bases lay in between. Germline V gene lookup returns CDR1 MNHEY and CDR2 SVGAGI. The CDR3 runs to 14 residues. The CDR3: CASKGGGNTGELFF. The CDR3 DNA follows: TGTGCCAGCAAAGGAGGAGGGAACACCGGGGAGCTGTTTTTT.

The table lists this clonotype with a few counts. The chain combines TRBV12-3 or TRBV12-4 with TRBJ1-2, with a possible D match to TRBD1 (5 bases). The V end lost 4 bases, the J end lost 6 bases, and 15 bases lay between the germline ends. The CDR3 has 14 amino acids. CDR3 residues: CASSSEGSYDGYTF. For the CDR3, the DNA is TGTGCCAGCAGTTCTGAGGGGTCCTACGATGGCTACACCTTC.

The chain is built from TRBV6-5 and TRBJ1-6; TRBD1 matches at 7 bases. Germline assignment: CDR1 MNHEY and CDR2 SVGAGI. V lost 0 bases, J lost 10 bases, and 6 bases stayed unmatched. The CDR3 runs 15 residues. The CDR3 loop reads CASSYSMTGTSPLHF. CDR3 bases: TGTGCCAGCAGTTACTCGATGACAGGGACGTCACCCCTCCACTTT.

In its sample, this clonotype was seen once. The chain has TRBV5-4 and TRBJ2-3; TRBD1 or TRBD2 may be the D gene (5 bases each). The V and J ends lost 4 bases and 4 bases respectively, with 16 bases between them. Germline CDR1 SGHNT, CDR2 YYREEE (reference sequence). This CDR3 contains 15 residues. This chain's CDR3 is CASSLTGALADTQYF. For the CDR3, the DNA is TGTGCCAGCAGCCTCACCGGGGCCCTAGCAGATACGCAGTATTTT.

This clonotype was found a few times. The chain carries TRBV11-3 and TRBJ2-2, with 9 nucleotides matching TRBD1. V gave up 6 bases and J gave up 1 base; unmatched junction bases: 6. Germline V gene sequence: CDR1 SGHNT, CDR2 YENEEA. The CDR3 runs 16 residues. The DNA of the CDR3 is TGTGCCAGCAGGGGGGGACAGGGAAGGAACACCGGGGAGCTGTTTTTT. Translation gives CASRGGQGRNTGELFF.

This clonotype was seen only a few times. This chain links TRBV19 with TRBJ1-1; D is uncertain. The V gene's germline CDR1 is LNHDA and CDR2 SQIVND (reference sequence). V lost 8 bases and J lost 1, with 11 bases in between. The CDR3 extends over 13 amino acids. The CDR3 DNA sequence: TGTGCCAGTGTCGGACTTCAGAACACTGAAGCTTTCTTT. Translation: CASVGLQNTEAFF.

The CDR3, as DNA: TGTGCCAGCAGGACCTCGGGGGGACATGGCTACACCTTC. Residues: CASRTSGGHGYTF. The chain links TRBV6-5 to TRBJ1-2; a possible D gene is TRBD1 (5 bases). CDR3 length: 13 amino acids. Germline CDR1 reads MNHEY; CDR2 reads SVGAGI. Trimming pared 6 bases from V and 6 bases from J, leaving 14 bases between.

The rearrangement joins TRBV11-3 to TRBJ1-3; TRBD1 is a possible D gene (5 bases). In germline, CDR1 is SGHNT, CDR2 YENEEA. The CDR3 covers 13 residues. V lost 4 bases and J 2 bases, leaving 6 bases between the germline ends. The CDR3 DNA reads TGTGCCAGCAGCTGGGGCCCTGGAAACACCATATATTTT. Protein sequence: CASSWGPGNTIYF.